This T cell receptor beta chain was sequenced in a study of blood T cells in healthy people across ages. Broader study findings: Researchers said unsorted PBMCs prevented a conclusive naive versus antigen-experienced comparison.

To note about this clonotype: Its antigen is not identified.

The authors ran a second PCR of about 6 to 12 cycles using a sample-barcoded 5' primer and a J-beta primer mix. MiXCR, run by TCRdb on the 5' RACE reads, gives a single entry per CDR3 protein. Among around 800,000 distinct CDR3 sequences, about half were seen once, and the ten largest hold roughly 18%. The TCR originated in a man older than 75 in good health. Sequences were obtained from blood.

CDR3 nucleotides: TGCAGTGCTAGAGCGGGACCGCAGGGGGGCAATGAGCAGTTCTTC. Translated: CSARAGPQGGNEQFF. The V and J genes are TRBV20-1 and TRBJ2-1; D might be TRBD1 (7 bases). The CDR3 loop spans 15 amino acids. Trimming pared 1 base from V and 6 bases from J, leaving 16 bases between. Per germline, CDR1 DFQATT and CDR2 SNEGSKA (reference sequence).